One and the same sample provided the 5 T cell receptor beta chains below, sequenced in a study of blood T cells in healthy people across ages (dated by TCRdb to 2015 to 2017). Library prep was done by 5' RACE. Instrument used: Illumina HiSeq 2500. A second PCR of about 7 to 12 cycles was run with a J-beta primer mix and a sample-barcoded 5' primer. TCRdb reworked the public reads: Q25 trimming with fastp, MiXCR clone assembly, productive beta chains retained. Rows merge per CDR3 protein into single entries with the most common DNA and genes. The sample table contains fewer than 1.5 million distinct CDR3 sequences; only one count was recorded for about 40% of them. The ten largest clones add up to 7.9% of the sample. The specimen was blood. Receptors originate from a woman between 18 and 29 years old in good health.

This sequence joins TRBV10-3 and TRBJ2-1, with D perhaps being TRBD1 or TRBD2 (5 bases each). Looked up from germline, CDR1 is ENHRY and CDR2 is SYGVKD. The CDR3 sequence is 16 residues long. The ends were cut back, 4 bases at V and 8 bases at J, with 21 bases in the middle. CDR3 in amino acids: CAISGDGPVLSDEQFF. The CDR3 nucleotides are TGTGCCATCAGTGGGGACGGGCCTGTCCTCTCCGATGAGCAGTTCTTC.

The chain uses TRBV6-1 and TRBJ1-5, with 9 bases identical to TRBD1. Germline CDR1 MNHNS, CDR2 SASEGT. Trimming removed 6 bases from V and 5 bases from J; junction bases left unmatched: 8. The CDR3 extends over 15 amino acids. DNA for the CDR3: TGTGCCAGCAGCCCGGGACAGGGAACCCATCAGCCCCAGCATTTT. This translates into CASSPGQGTHQPQHF.

This clonotype has a handful of counts. This chain uses TRBV2 with TRBJ2-5; maybe TRBD2 (6 bases). In germline, CDR1 is SNHLY, CDR2 FYNNEI. Trimming removed 0 bases at V and 5 bases at J, with 13 bases between. There are 15 residues in the CDR3. The CDR3 DNA reads as TGTGCCAGCAGTGAAGCGCAACTGGCGGGGGAGACCCAGTACTTC. Amino acids: CASSEAQLAGETQYF.

The chain has TRBV20-1 and TRBJ2-7, with 9 nucleotides matching TRBD1. Trimming at V came to 1 base and at J to 3 bases, leaving 7 bases not matched to a gene. Germline V gives CDR1 DFQATT, CDR2 SNEGSKA (reference sequence). This CDR3 comprises 15 residues. The CDR3 DNA is TGCAGTGCTAGAGGGCTGAGGACAGGGGTCTACGAGCAGTACTTC. It codes for CSARGLRTGVYEQYF.

The chain employs TRBV7-2 and TRBJ2-1; 7 positions match TRBD2. V was pared by 5 bases and J by 4 bases, with 5 bases of the junction left unmatched. Germline values: CDR1 SGHTA, CDR2 FQGNSA. The length of the CDR3 is 14 residues. This CDR3 reads CASSVAGEYNEQFF. CDR3 DNA: TGTGCCAGCAGCGTCGCGGGAGAATACAATGAGCAGTTCTTC. Combining the CDR3 with reference TRBV7-2 and TRBJ2-1 gives the whole variable domain GAGVSQSPSNKVTEKGKDVELRCDPISGHTALYWYRQSLGQGLEFLIYFQGNSAPDKSGLPSDRFSAERTGGSVSTLTIQRTQQEDSAVYLCASSVAGEYNEQFFGPGTRLTVL.